This record concerns one T cell receptor beta chain sequence. This sample was taken from a study of OX40 agonist ivuxolimab in advanced cancers. Overall study context: Treatment of patients was with ivuxolimab, an agonistic anti-OX40 (CD134) antibody.

If patients had autoimmune disease history or systemic immunosuppression, they were excluded. The protocol was immunoSEQ multiplex PCR, while the TCRdb copy is restricted to in-frame clones and leaves out a portion. The sample consists of about 48,000 clones, about 85% of them appearing once. The receptor was isolated from an adult with an advanced solid tumor such as melanoma, head and neck, liver or kidney cancer. Sample: CD4+ or CD8+ T cells sorted from blood, taken in a trial of the OX40 agonist ivuxolimab.

The CDR3 region has the DNA TGTGCCAGCAGTCCATCGGGGGGGAGATGGGCCGGGGAGCTGTTTTTT. Its translation is CASSPSGGRWAGELFF. This chain connects TRBV27 to TRBJ2-2; 8 nucleotides match TRBD2. The CDR3 is 16 amino acids. The germline V gene has CDR1 MNHEY and CDR2 SMNVEV (reference sequence). Trimming took 5 bases from V and 6 from J; bases not matched to a gene: 11.